This entry lists 15 T cell receptor beta chains sequenced from one sample in a study of shared clonotypes between healthy human individuals. The method was immunoSEQ multiplex PCR; TCRdb's version includes in-frame clones alone and lacks a portion of them. This table holds some 2,500,000 clones, around 92% found once. Sequencing was carried out using naive CD4+ T cells from PBMCs. The subset: CD45RA+ positively selected. Source of these receptors: a man younger than 35 in good health. Some clones in this sample may be carry-over from other donors' samples.

The rearrangement joins TRBV5-6 to TRBJ2-3; tentatively, D is TRBD2 (6 bases). The CDR3 length is 12 residues. Germline V CDR1 and CDR2: SGHDT, YYEEEE. Trimming removed 4 bases at V and 7 bases at J, with 10 bases between. CDR3 nucleotides: TGTGCCAGCAGCCCCGGGACTTATACGCAGTATTTT. As protein: CASSPGTYTQYF.

The chain couples TRBV28 to TRBJ2-2; 8 nucleotides agree with TRBD1. J was trimmed by 4 bases and V by 4 bases; bases with no gene match: 5. CDR1 is MDHEN, CDR2 SYDVKM, per germline. The CDR3 is 15 residues long. The CDR3 here is CASSSGGDGTGELFF. The CDR3 bases are TGTGCCAGCAGTTCAGGGGGCGACGGCACCGGGGAGCTGTTTTTT.

This clone was counted a single time. The genes are TRBV27 and TRBJ2-5; TRBD2 is a possible D gene (6 bases). The J call may be incorrect, as the DNA end agrees better with TRBJ2-7. In germline, CDR1 is MNHEY, CDR2 SMNVEV (reference sequence). The length of the CDR3 is 12 residues. The CDR3 region is CASSSGAYEQYF. CDR3 nucleotides: TGTGCCAGCAGCTCGGGGGCCTACGAGCAGTACTTC.

This rearrangement joins TRBV4-3 to TRBJ2-7, with TRBD2 matching over 8 bases. Unmatched junction bases numbered 10, after V lost 0 bases and J lost 0 bases. There are 18 residues in the CDR3. CDR1 is LGHNA and CDR2 is YSLEER in the germline V gene. The CDR3 here is CASSQERLTAGVSYEQYF. CDR3 bases: TGCGCCAGCAGCCAAGAGCGGTTGACAGCGGGAGTCTCCTACGAGCAGTACTTC.

The rearrangement links TRBV11-3 to TRBJ2-1, with 7 bases fitting TRBD2. The CDR3 length is 16 residues. V dropped 5 bases and J dropped 5; count of bases not matched to a gene: 12. Germline loops: CDR1 SGHNT, CDR2 YENEEA. CDR3 protein: CASSPGGSYFDNEQFF. CDR3 bases: TGTGCCAGCAGCCCAGGCGGGAGTTACTTTGACAATGAGCAGTTCTTC.

The chain recombines TRBV6-6 with TRBJ2-1; 7 bases line up with TRBD2. The V segment lost 8 bases and the J segment 0 bases; nucleotides outside the gene matches: 10. Per the germline V gene, CDR1 is MNHNY and CDR2 is SVGAGI (reference sequence). This CDR3 is 16 amino acids long. CDR3 protein: CASHPFGGSSYNEQFF. DNA for the CDR3: TGTGCCAGCCATCCTTTCGGGGGGAGCTCCTACAATGAGCAGTTCTTC.

The chain joins TRBV19 to TRBJ2-1; weak D call: TRBD2 (5 bases). The CDR3 spans 16 residues. V lost 4 bases, J lost 5 bases, and 18 bases lay in between. Looked up from germline, CDR1 is LNHDA and CDR2 is SQIVND (reference sequence). The CDR3 nucleotides read TGTGCCAGTAGTACGTTTCGGGGAGAGGTCCACAATGAGCAGTTCTTC. Its protein is CASSTFRGEVHNEQFF.

J is TRBJ2-5 and V is TRBV5-4, with unresolved D. Germline lookup yields CDR1 SGHNT and CDR2 YYREEE (reference sequence). The CDR3 is 15 amino acids. V was pared by 3 bases and J by 5 bases, with 17 bases between. DNA for the CDR3: TGTGCCAGCAGCTCCAAAACCGGTCCCGTGGAGACCCAGTACTTC. Encoded protein: CASSSKTGPVETQYF.

V usage is TRBV5-1 and J usage is TRBJ2-1, with 8 positions matching TRBD2. The CDR3 spans 15 residues. Per the germline V gene, CDR1 is SGHRS and CDR2 is YFSETQ. J was trimmed by 4 bases and V by 1 base; bases with no gene match: 4. The CDR3 DNA reads as TGCGCCAGCAGCTTGTTGCGGGGGGAATACAATGAGCAGTTCTTC. It codes for CASSLLRGEYNEQFF.

This chain links TRBV28 with TRBJ2-4, with a possible D match to TRBD1 (5 bases). The V and J ends lost 3 bases and 1 base respectively, with 7 bases between them. This CDR3 contains 14 residues. Germline assignment: CDR1 MDHEN and CDR2 SYDVKM. The chain's CDR3 is CASSFRVAKNIQYF. CDR3 DNA: TGTGCCAGCAGTTTCAGGGTCGCCAAAAACATTCAGTACTTC.

This chain connects TRBV6-6 to TRBJ2-7; a possible D gene is TRBD1 (6 bases). The germline gives CDR1 MNHNY, CDR2 SVGAGI (reference sequence). This CDR3 has 12 amino acids. V dropped 8 bases and J dropped 2 bases, with 10 bases sitting between them. The CDR3 nucleotides are TGTGCCAGCGGGGGCGTTACCTACGAGCAGTACTTC. Translating gives CASGGVTYEQYF.

This clone was recorded only once. The chain is built from TRBV7-6 and TRBJ2-1, with D hard to call. The CDR3 covers 13 residues. Germline lookup yields CDR1 SGHVS and CDR2 FNYEAQ. The V end lost 5 bases, the J end lost 6 bases, and 11 bases lay between the germline ends. The CDR3 DNA sequence: TGTGCCAGCAGCATCGGAGTACTCAATGAGCAGTTCTTC. Translating it yields CASSIGVLNEQFF.

The chain combines TRBV30 with TRBJ1-2; no clear D. The length of the CDR3 is 14 residues. Germline CDR1 and CDR2: GTSNPN and SVGIG (reference sequence). V dropped 5 bases and J dropped 6 bases, with 19 bases sitting between them. The CDR3 loop reads CAWGRDSYLNGYTF. The DNA of the CDR3 is TGTGCCTGGGGCCGCGACTCTTATCTCAATGGCTACACCTTC.

The rearrangement uses TRBV9 and TRBJ2-5; D unclear. CDR1 and CDR2 (germline): SGDLS, YYNGEE. The length of the CDR3 is 13 residues. V was clipped by 0 bases and J by 2 bases, with 5 bases between them. The CDR3 is CASSVANQETQYF. CDR3 nucleotide sequence: TGTGCCAGCAGCGTAGCTAATCAAGAGACCCAGTACTTC.

The V and J genes are TRBV7-9 and TRBJ2-7, with TRBD2 matching over 11 bases. Germline V lookup: CDR1 SEHNR, CDR2 FQNEAQ (reference sequence). V shed 5 bases, J shed 4 bases, and the junction held 10 bases outside the gene matches. The CDR3 length is 16 residues. The CDR3 bases are TGTGCCAGCAGCGGGCAGCTAGCGGGAGGAAGGTACGAGCAGTACTTC. It encodes CASSGQLAGGRYEQYF.